Each of the 18 T cell receptor beta chains below was sequenced from the same sample in a study of shared clonotypes between healthy human individuals. Clones were read by immunoSEQ multiplex PCR, and TCRdb kept only the in-frame ones, dropping some. The sample has 470,000 or so clones, 70% to 85% seen once; the top ten hold approximately 12%. Sequencing input: PBMCs. The receptors were gathered from a woman aged 40 to 49 in good health. Some clones in this sample may be carry-over from other donors' samples.

CDR3 loop: CASRRQGATDTQYF. CDR3 sequence (DNA): TGCGCCAGCAGGAGACAGGGGGCAACAGATACGCAGTATTTT. The chain combines TRBV5-1 with TRBJ2-3; 10 bases are shared with TRBD1. With 5 bases clipped from V and 3 bases from J, the junction kept 3 bases outside the gene matches. Germline CDR1 reads SGHRS; CDR2 reads YFSETQ. The CDR3 length is 14 residues.

The V and J genes are TRBV5-1 and TRBJ2-5; tentatively, D is TRBD1 (6 bases). Trimming took off 0 bases at V and 5 bases at J, with 14 bases between the two ends. This CDR3 contains 15 residues. Germline values: CDR1 SGHRS, CDR2 YFSETQ. CDR3 nucleotide sequence: TGCGCCAGCAGCTTGGGGGCTTCAGGGGAGGAGACCCAGTACTTC. This gives the protein CASSLGASGEETQYF.

The CDR3 nucleotides are TGTGCCAGCAGGGGACACAACTATGGCTACACCTTC. Translating it yields CASRGHNYGYTF. This chain uses TRBV6-5 with TRBJ1-2; D is perhaps TRBD1 (6 bases). Germline CDR1 and CDR2: MNHEY and SVGAGI. This CDR3 contains 12 residues. V dropped 6 bases and J dropped 2 bases, with 7 bases sitting between them.

The DNA of the CDR3 is TGTGCCAGTAGTATCCCCTTCTCGGTGGCTAGCGCCACCTACAATGAGCAGTTCTTC. Protein sequence: CASSIPFSVASATYNEQFF. J is TRBJ2-1 and V is TRBV19; tentatively, D is TRBD2 (6 bases). V was cut by 3 bases and J by 2 bases, with 23 bases left in between. CDR3 length: 19 residues. CDR1 is LNHDA and CDR2 is SQIVND in the germline V gene (reference sequence).

This clone was seen more than once but under ten times. This chain joins TRBV28 and TRBJ2-5, with D possibly matching TRBD1 (6 bases). The germline V gene encodes CDR1 MDHEN and CDR2 SYDVKM. V was trimmed by 7 bases and J by 2 bases, leaving 14 bases between them. The CDR3 is made up of 14 amino acids. The CDR3 nucleotides are TGTGCCAGCACCCCACGGACAGTACAAGAGACCCAGTACTTC. It encodes CASTPRTVQETQYF. Full variable domain (rest looked up from reference TRBV28 and TRBJ2-5): DVKVTQSSRYLVKRTGEKVFLECVQDMDHENMFWYRQDPGLGLRLIYFSYDVKMKEKGDIPEGYSVSREKKERFSLILESASTNQTSMYLCASTPRTVQETQYFGPGTRLLVL.

The chain links TRBV5-1 to TRBJ2-7; TRBD2 matches 9 bases. V shed 4 bases and J 5 bases; nucleotides not matched to a gene: 13. Germline CDR1 is SGHRS and CDR2 is YFSETQ. CDR3 length: 16 amino acids. DNA of the CDR3: TGCGCCAGCAGCCCCCGCCGGGCTAGCGGGATGCACGAGCAGTACTTC. Translating gives CASSPRRASGMHEQYF.

The V call is TRBV19, the J call TRBJ2-1; 7 bases are shared with TRBD2. This CDR3 has 15 amino acids. V shed 5 bases and J 0 bases; nucleotides not matched to a gene: 4. Germline lookup yields CDR1 LNHDA and CDR2 SQIVND (reference sequence). Here the CDR3 reads CASSASSGSYNEQFF. For the CDR3, the DNA is TGTGCCAGTAGTGCCTCTAGCGGCTCCTACAATGAGCAGTTCTTC. Full variable domain (outside the CDR3, taken from reference TRBV19 and TRBJ2-1): DGGITQSPKYLFRKEGQNVTLSCEQNLNHDAMYWYRQDPGQGLRLIYYSQIVNDFQKGDIAEGYSVSREKKESFPLTVTSAQKNPTAFYLCASSASSGSYNEQFFGPGTRLTVL.

The rearrangement links TRBV28 to TRBJ2-2, with 8 bases identical to TRBD1. The CDR3 covers 18 residues. V trimming: 6 bases; J trimming: 5 bases; junction bases outside the gene matches: 17. Per the germline V gene, CDR1 is MDHEN and CDR2 is SYDVKM. CDR3 nucleotides: TGTGCCAGCAGCACCCACAATGGGCAGGGGGCGGGGACCGGGGAGCTGTTTTTT. This codes for CASSTHNGQGAGTGELFF.

This clone was found a few times. CDR3 residues: CASSQEVRTGDYEQYF. In DNA form, the CDR3 reads TGCGCCAGCAGCCAAGAGGTGAGGACAGGGGACTACGAGCAGTACTTC. V gene TRBV4-1 combines with J gene TRBJ2-7, with 9 bases that match TRBD1. The length of the CDR3 is 16 residues. V was pared by 0 bases and J by 3 bases, with 6 bases of the junction left unmatched. Germline V CDR1 and CDR2: MGHRA, YSYEKL.

The rearrangement links TRBV28 to TRBJ1-3; D is undetermined. Germline V gives CDR1 MDHEN, CDR2 SYDVKM. The CDR3 totals 13 residues. V lost 6 bases to trimming and J lost 0 bases, with 6 bases between them. The CDR3 here is CASRVSSGNTIYF. For the CDR3, the DNA is TGTGCCAGCAGGGTCAGCTCTGGAAACACCATATATTTT.

The chain links TRBV28 to TRBJ2-1; D gene unclear. Trimming cost V 1 base and J 0 bases, with 4 bases left between them. The CDR3 extends over 14 amino acids. CDR1 MDHEN and CDR2 SYDVKM come from the germline V gene. This CDR3 is CASSLSSSYNEQFF. The CDR3 coding sequence is TGTGCCAGCAGTTTATCTAGCTCCTACAATGAGCAGTTCTTC.

The chain has TRBV9 and TRBJ2-7; 10 bases match TRBD2. The CDR3 length is 16 residues. V lost 0 bases to trimming and J lost 2 bases; unmatched junction nucleotides: 5. Germline loops: CDR1 SGDLS, CDR2 YYNGEE. The DNA for the CDR3 is TGTGCCAGCAGCGTAGCTCGGACTAGCGGAACCTACGAGCAGTACTTC. Its translation: CASSVARTSGTYEQYF.

In its sample, this clone was seen a few times. This chain joins TRBV7-3 and TRBJ2-5; D not certain. Germline V gene sequence: CDR1 SGHTA, CDR2 FQGTGA. Trimming left V 2 bases short and J 2 bases short, with 12 bases between. CDR3 length: 15 residues. The CDR3 region has the DNA TGTGCCAGCAGCTTAGACGGGCGAGAGCAAGAGACCCAGTACTTC. Translated: CASSLDGREQETQYF.

J is TRBJ1-1 and V is TRBV7-2; D is ambiguous. V lost 1 base and J lost 5, with 5 bases in between. The CDR3 runs 12 residues. Germline assignment: CDR1 SGHTA and CDR2 FQGNSA. This chain's CDR3 is CASSLDWTEAFF. CDR3 DNA sequence: TGTGCCAGCAGCTTAGATTGGACTGAAGCTTTCTTT.

The chain joins TRBV27 to TRBJ2-2, with 9 bases identical to TRBD2. The CDR3 sequence is 21 residues long. Losses at the gene ends were 5 bases for V and 0 bases for J; bases not matched to a gene: 19. Looked up from germline, CDR1 is MNHEY and CDR2 is SMNVEV (reference sequence). CDR3 protein: CASSPYSRLAEGFANTGELFF. As DNA, the CDR3 is TGTGCCAGCAGTCCCTACTCAAGACTAGCGGAGGGCTTCGCGAACACCGGGGAGCTGTTTTTT.

This clone has only a few counts. V and J are TRBV7-3 and TRBJ2-3; D tentatively fits TRBD1 or TRBD2 (5 bases each). Germline loops: CDR1 SGHTA, CDR2 FQGTGA. The V and J ends lost 1 base and 1 base respectively, with 9 bases between them. The CDR3 runs 15 residues. The CDR3 sequence is CASSLNGAGTDTQYF. The CDR3 DNA is TGTGCCAGCAGCTTAAACGGGGCTGGCACAGATACGCAGTATTTT. Full variable domain (missing parts from reference TRBV7-3 and TRBJ2-3): GAGVSQTPSNKVTEKGKYVELRCDPISGHTALYWYRQSLGQGPEFLIYFQGTGAADDSGLPNDRFFAVRPEGSVSTLKIQRTERGDSAVYLCASSLNGAGTDTQYFGPGTRLTVL.

V usage is TRBV30 and J usage is TRBJ2-2; tentatively, D is TRBD2 (6 bases). The V gene's germline CDR1 is GTSNPN and CDR2 SVGIG (reference sequence). V lost 0 bases, J lost 4 bases, and 12 bases lay in between. This CDR3 is 15 amino acids long. CDR3 region: CAWSVGRPGTGELFF. The CDR3 DNA is TGTGCCTGGAGTGTAGGGAGGCCGGGCACCGGGGAGCTGTTTTTT.

This clone occurred many times. This rearrangement joins TRBV7-3 to TRBJ1-2; a possible D gene is TRBD1 (5 bases). Germline V gene sequence: CDR1 SGHTA, CDR2 FQGTGA. The CDR3 runs to 13 residues. V was trimmed by 1 base and J by 6 bases, leaving 9 bases between them. The CDR3 loop reads CASSLRGEDGYTF. CDR3 DNA sequence: TGTGCCAGCAGCTTAAGGGGGGAAGATGGCTACACCTTC.